Reported below is one TCR beta chain. The sample is drawn from a study of shared clonotypes between healthy human individuals. When replicate PCRs were run on sorted subsets, they used around 200 ng DNA, about 31,000 T cell genomes. The protocol was immunoSEQ multiplex PCR, while the TCRdb copy is restricted to in-frame clones and leaves out a portion. The sample yields over a million clones, about 96% seen once. The germline V gene encodes CDR1 SGHRS and CDR2 YFSETQ. The V gene end was trimmed by 2 bases and the J gene end by 2 bases; junction bases not matched to a gene: 5. The CDR3 length is 16 residues.

The sequenced material came from naive CD4+ T cells sorted from blood. Regarding subset: CD45RA+ positively selected. This sequence originates from a man aged 25-45 years in good health. This chain uses TRBV5-1 with TRBJ1-3; 9 bases align to TRBD1. CDR3 sequence: CASSLTGGVAGNTIYF. CDR3 nucleotide sequence: TGCGCCAGCAGCTTAACAGGGGGCGTTGCTGGAAACACCATATATTTT.